The sequence of this TCR beta chain was determined in a study of Graves' ophthalmopathy and Graves' hyperthyroidism. Ten or more counts support this clonotype. The antigen is not known. Study-wide results and caveats: A 13-signature model separated ophthalmopathy from stable hyperthyroidism, about 88% sensitivity, 80% to 83% specificity.

V was clipped by 1 base and J by 5 bases, with 11 bases between them. Germline CDR1 is MGHRA and CDR2 is YSYEKL. This CDR3 has 14 residues. Amplified TCR beta CDR3 regions were obtained using RNA transcripts as template. RT-PCR was first run with HTBI primers, then multiplex PCR in a second round. TCRdb processed the multiplex PCR reads anew with MiXCR; each CDR3 protein has one entry. Counted here are a few hundred thousand distinct CDR3 sequences, about 17% occurring once; the ten biggest clones make up around 12%. The clonotype originates from an adult man with Graves' ophthalmopathy. The chain couples TRBV4-1 to TRBJ1-2, with TRBD1 as a possible D gene (5 bases). The material sequenced was peripheral blood. In nucleotides, the CDR3 is TGCGCCAGCAGCCAAGGAGCGGGACTGTATGGCTACACCTTC. Its protein is CASSQGAGLYGYTF.